Each of the 11 T cell receptor beta chains below was sequenced from the same sample in a study of T cells in Graves' hyperthyroidism and ophthalmopathy. The CDR3 regions of TCR beta were amplified from RNA transcripts. The TCR CDR3 first-round RT-PCR relied on the HTBI primer set. MiXCR, run by TCRdb on the multiplex PCR reads, gives a single entry per CDR3 protein. The sample holds hundreds of thousands of distinct CDR3 sequences, more than 12% seen once. The sequenced sample was blood. These receptors were taken from a woman aged 25 to 39 with Graves' hyperthyroidism.

This clonotype occurred many times. The V call is TRBV29-1, the J call TRBJ2-3; D uncertain. V was cut by 7 bases and J by 9 bases, with 14 bases left in between. Per germline, CDR1 SQVTM and CDR2 ANQGSEA. The CDR3 runs 11 residues. The CDR3 protein is CSAIDGWTQYF. The CDR3 region has the DNA TGCAGCGCCATTGACGGGTGGACGCAGTATTTT.

This clonotype was seen at least ten times. The chain joins TRBV30 to TRBJ2-1; the match to TRBD2 covers 9 bases. The CDR3 length is 16 residues. J was trimmed by 2 bases and V by 0 bases; bases with no gene match: 5. Germline-derived CDR1 and CDR2 are GTSNPN and SVGIG (reference sequence). The CDR3 DNA reads TGTGCCTGGAGTGTTCATAGCGGGAGCCCCTACAATGAGCAGTTCTTC. It specifies CAWSVHSGSPYNEQFF.

The genes are TRBV11-2 and TRBJ1-5, with no clear D. Germline loops: CDR1 SGHAT, CDR2 FQNNGV. Trimming cost V 1 base and J 5 bases, with 12 bases left between them. This CDR3 is 15 amino acids long. The CDR3 protein is CASSLVSRVDQPQHF. CDR3 bases: TGTGCCAGCAGCTTAGTCTCCCGGGTAGATCAGCCCCAGCATTTT. Supplemented by reference TRBV11-2 and TRBJ1-5, the full variable domain reads EAGVAQSPRYKIIEKRQSVAFWCNPISGHATLYWYQQILGQGPKLLIQFQNNGVVDDSQLPKDRFSAERLKGVDSTLKIQPAKLEDSAVYLCASSLVSRVDQPQHFGDGTRLSIL.

The rearrangement joins TRBV19 to TRBJ2-1; 9 positions agree with TRBD2. Germline CDR1 reads LNHDA; CDR2 reads SQIVND (reference sequence). The ends lost 5 bases at V and 5 bases at J; junction bases unmatched: 10. The CDR3 consists of 16 residues. The CDR3 DNA follows: TGTGCCAGTAGTCTGACTCGACTAGCGGTCGACAATGAGCAGTTCTTC. This translates into CASSLTRLAVDNEQFF.

This clonotype was recorded at least ten times. The gene calls are TRBV6-1 and TRBJ1-5; weak D call: TRBD1 (6 bases). CDR1 is MNHNS and CDR2 is SASEGT in the germline V gene. V was shortened by 11 bases and J by 0 bases, with 11 bases between the two germline ends. The CDR3 covers 13 residues. The DNA of the CDR3 is TGTGCCCTAGGGGGAAATAGCAATCAGCCCCAGCATTTT. Translated: CALGGNSNQPQHF.

The chain has TRBV4-1 and TRBJ2-5; a possible D gene is TRBD1 (6 bases). Germline loops: CDR1 MGHRA, CDR2 YSYEKL. V lost 4 bases and J lost 6, with 12 bases in between. The length of the CDR3 is 13 residues. This CDR3 is CASSPQGRQTQYF. The CDR3 coding sequence is TGCGCCAGCAGCCCGCAGGGGCGGCAGACCCAGTACTTC.

The CDR3 loop is CASSEGTSGVTDTQYF. As DNA, the CDR3 is TGCGCCAGCAGCGAGGGGACTAGCGGGGTCACAGATACGCAGTATTTT. The V and J genes are TRBV5-1 and TRBJ2-3; 13 bases are shared with TRBD2. Germline trimming cut 4 bases from V and 2 bases from J; bases unmatched to any gene: 4. Germline CDR1 is SGHRS and CDR2 is YFSETQ. The CDR3 loop spans 16 amino acids. Looking up the rest from reference TRBV5-1 and TRBJ2-3 gives the full variable domain: KAGVTQTPRYLIKTRGQQVTLSCSPISGHRSVSWYQQTPGQGLQFLFEYFSETQRNKGNFPGRFSGRQFSNSRSEMNVSTLELGDSALYLCASSEGTSGVTDTQYFGPGTRLTVL.

This clonotype was seen a handful of times. The chain carries TRBV4-1 and TRBJ2-7; TRBD1 agrees at 7 bases. Germline values: CDR1 MGHRA, CDR2 YSYEKL. V shed 0 bases and J 2 bases; nucleotides not matched to a gene: 4. The CDR3 runs 15 residues. CDR3 region: CASSQDEGGTYEQYF. The CDR3 bases are TGCGCCAGCAGCCAAGATGAAGGGGGCACCTACGAGCAGTACTTC.

Only a few counts were recorded for this clonotype. The J gene is TRBJ2-7, the V gene TRBV25-1; possibly TRBD1 for D (6 bases). The CDR3 consists of 15 residues. Germline V gene lookup returns CDR1 MGHDK and CDR2 SYGVNS. Trimming stripped 2 bases from V and 5 bases from J, with 16 bases between. The CDR3 spells CASSETGTGSHEQYF. The CDR3 DNA follows: TGTGCCAGCAGTGAAACGGGCACAGGGAGCCACGAGCAGTACTTC.

This clonotype has just a few counts. The chain joins TRBV30 to TRBJ2-4; 8 nucleotides agree with TRBD1. The CDR3 length is 13 residues. Trimming at V came to 2 bases and at J to 8 bases, leaving 5 bases not matched to a gene. Germline V gene data show CDR1 as GTSNPN and CDR2 as SVGIG (reference sequence). CDR3 region: CAWSTGGPDIQYF. The CDR3, as DNA: TGTGCCTGGAGTACAGGGGGGCCTGACATTCAGTACTTC.

The V gene is TRBV29-1, the J gene TRBJ1-4; 8 positions agree with TRBD1. V gave up 5 bases and J gave up 7 bases; unmatched junction bases: 6. The germline V gene encodes CDR1 SQVTM and CDR2 ANQGSEA. This CDR3 is built from 13 residues. This CDR3 is CSVPQGEGEKLFF. CDR3 sequence (DNA): TGCAGCGTTCCACAGGGGGAAGGTGAAAAACTGTTTTTT.